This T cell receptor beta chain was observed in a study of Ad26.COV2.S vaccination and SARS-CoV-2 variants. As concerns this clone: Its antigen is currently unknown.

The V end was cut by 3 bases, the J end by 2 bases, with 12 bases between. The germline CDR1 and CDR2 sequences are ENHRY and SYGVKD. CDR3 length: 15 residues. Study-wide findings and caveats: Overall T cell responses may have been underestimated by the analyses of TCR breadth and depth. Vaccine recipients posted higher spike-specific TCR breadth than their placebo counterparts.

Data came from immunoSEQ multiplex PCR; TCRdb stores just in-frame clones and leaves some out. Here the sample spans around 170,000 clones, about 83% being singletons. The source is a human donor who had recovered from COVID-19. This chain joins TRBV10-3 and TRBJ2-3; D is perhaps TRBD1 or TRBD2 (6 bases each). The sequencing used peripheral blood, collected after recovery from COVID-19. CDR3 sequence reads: CAISEYGGLTDTQYF. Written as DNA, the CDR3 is TGTGCCATCAGTGAATACGGGGGCCTCACAGATACGCAGTATTTT.